Listed below are T cell receptor beta chains from one sample, sequenced in a study of regulatory T cells in long-lasting Graves disease. Using its own MiXCR run on the multiplex PCR reads, TCRdb lists one record per CDR3 protein. The sample lists fewer than 650,000 distinct CDR3 sequences, roughly 15% seen once, with about 17% in the top ten. This sample also appeared in a second study, on T cells in Graves' hyperthyroidism and ophthalmopathy.

The source material was peripheral blood mononuclear cells (PBMCs), sampled at new diagnosis, from a patient treated with antithyroid drugs. These receptors came from a woman aged 25 to 39 with Graves disease. Each CDR3 is given with its conserved first and last residue. D genes are given only for firm matches. Clone size appears in some rows only: once, few, many, or a class for an expanded clone.

>TRBD2|many|TRBJ2-5|TRBV12-5
TGTGCTAGTGGTTTGGTCCAAGCGGGAGAAGTATTGGAGACCCAGTACTTC
CASGLVQAGEVLETQYF
>-|-|TRBJ2-7|TRBV27
TGTGCCAGCAGTTTAACTCGCTCCTACGAGCAGCACTTC
CASSLTRSYEQHF
>-|many|TRBJ2-7|TRBV18
TGTGCCAGCTCACTGCGGCAGACAGACTACGAGCAGTACTTC
CASSLRQTDYEQYF
>TRBD1|many|TRBJ2-3|TRBV7-2
TGTGCCAGCAGCCAAGGGGGGACAGGGGTAGGGGATACGCAGTATTTT
CASSQGGTGVGDTQYF
>-|many|TRBJ2-7|TRBV6-1
TGTGCCAGCAGTGAAGCCCCCGGGCCGGGGGCCTACGAGCAGTACTTC
CASSEAPGPGAYEQYF
>-|-|TRBJ2-7|TRBV12-3/TRBV12-4
TGTGCCAGCAGTTCCGGGTCTGAGAGTCTTGACGAGCAGTACTTC
CASSSGSESLDEQYF
>-|many|TRBJ2-7|TRBV2
TGTGCCAGCAGAGGGACGGACACCTACGAGCAGTACTTC
CASRGTDTYEQYF
>TRBD2|-|TRBJ2-1|TRBV3-1
TGTGCCAGCAGCCCGGCCGGACTAGCGATGGTTCGCGGGCATGAGCAGTTCTTC
CASSPAGLAMVRGHEQFF
>-|-|TRBJ2-4|TRBV20-1
TGCAGTGCTCCGTTTAGGAACATTCAGTACTTC
CSAPFRNIQYF
>-|-|TRBJ2-3|TRBV30
TGTGCCTGGTCAGACATTGGGGATACGCAGTATTTT
CAWSDIGDTQYF
>-|-|TRBJ2-1|TRBV20-1
TGCAGGCCGGGATTCTCCTACAATGAGCAGTTCTTC
CRPGFSYNEQFF
>-|few|TRBJ2-7|TRBV6-5
TGTGCCAGCAGTTACATTGGCGGGACGTTAGGCGAGCAGTACTTC
CASSYIGGTLGEQYF
>TRBD1|many|TRBJ1-2|TRBV12-3/TRBV12-4
TGTGCCAGCTCCTACTTGGCAGGGGGCCTTTATGGCTACACCTTC
CASSYLAGGLYGYTF
>TRBD1|many|TRBJ2-3|TRBV11-2
TGTGCCAGCAGCCTAATGACAGGGGTGAGAGATACGCAGTATTTT
CASSLMTGVRDTQYF
>-|few|TRBJ2-1|TRBV7-9
TGTGCCAGCAGTTTAACCCGGGGCACCCGGGATGAGCAGTTCTTC
CASSLTRGTRDEQFF
>-|many|TRBJ2-7|TRBV29-1
TGCAGCGTCGTACGACATGCCGGGGCCGAGCAGTACTTC
CSVVRHAGAEQYF
>TRBD2|-|TRBJ2-2|TRBV20-1
TGCAGTGCTCGGACTAGCGGGAGGGTGGGGGAGACGAACACCGGGGAGCTGTTTTTT
CSARTSGRVGETNTGELFF
>TRBD2|many|TRBJ2-2|TRBV12-3/TRBV12-4
TGTGCCAGCGGCTTCGGAGCGGGAGGGCCCGGGGAGCTGTTTTTT
CASGFGAGGPGELFF